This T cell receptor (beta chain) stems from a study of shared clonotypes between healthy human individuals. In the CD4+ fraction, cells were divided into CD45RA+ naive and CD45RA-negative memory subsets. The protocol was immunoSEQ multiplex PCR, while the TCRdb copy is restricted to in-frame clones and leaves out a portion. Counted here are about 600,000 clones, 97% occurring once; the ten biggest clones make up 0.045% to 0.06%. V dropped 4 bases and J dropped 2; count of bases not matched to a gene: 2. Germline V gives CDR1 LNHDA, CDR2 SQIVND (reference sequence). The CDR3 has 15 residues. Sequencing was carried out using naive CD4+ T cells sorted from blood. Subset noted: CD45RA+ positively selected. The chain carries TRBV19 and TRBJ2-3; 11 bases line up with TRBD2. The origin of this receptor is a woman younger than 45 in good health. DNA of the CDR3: TGTGCCAGTAGTAAACTAGCGGGGGACACAGATACGCAGTATTTT. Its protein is CASSKLAGDTDTQYF.